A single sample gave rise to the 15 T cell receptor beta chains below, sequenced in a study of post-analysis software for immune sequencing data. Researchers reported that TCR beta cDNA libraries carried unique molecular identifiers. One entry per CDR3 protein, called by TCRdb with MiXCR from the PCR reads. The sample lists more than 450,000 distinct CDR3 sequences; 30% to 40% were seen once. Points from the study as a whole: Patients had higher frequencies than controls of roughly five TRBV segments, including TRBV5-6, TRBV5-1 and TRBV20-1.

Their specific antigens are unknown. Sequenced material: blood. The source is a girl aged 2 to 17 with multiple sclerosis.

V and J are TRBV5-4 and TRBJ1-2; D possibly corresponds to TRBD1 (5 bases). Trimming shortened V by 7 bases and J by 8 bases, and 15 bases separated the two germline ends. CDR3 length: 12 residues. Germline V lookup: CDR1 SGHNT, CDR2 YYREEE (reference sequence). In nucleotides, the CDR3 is TGTGCCAGCCAGGGTGTGAGGGGAGGCTACACCTTC. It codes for CASQGVRGGYTF.

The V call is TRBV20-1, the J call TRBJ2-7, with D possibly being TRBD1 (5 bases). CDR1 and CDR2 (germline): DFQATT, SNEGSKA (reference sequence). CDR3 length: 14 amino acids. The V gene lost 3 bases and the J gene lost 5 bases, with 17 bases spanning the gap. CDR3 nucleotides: TGCAGTGCTAGCCCTACTCAGGGTTGGCACGAGCAGTACTTC. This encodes CSASPTQGWHEQYF.

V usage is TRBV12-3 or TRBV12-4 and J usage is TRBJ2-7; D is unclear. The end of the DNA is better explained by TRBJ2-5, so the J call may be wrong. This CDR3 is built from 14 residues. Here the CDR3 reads CASSPLGRRETQYF. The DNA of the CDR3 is TGTGCCAGCAGTCCCCTTGGGCGACGGGAGACCCAGTACTTC.

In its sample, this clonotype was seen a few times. The CDR3 region is CASSPRDGFSYEQYF. The CDR3 DNA is TGTGCCAGCAGCCCCCGGGACGGATTCTCCTACGAGCAGTACTTC. V gene TRBV7-9 combines with J gene TRBJ2-7, with D perhaps given as TRBD1 or TRBD2 (5 bases each). Trimming stripped 5 bases from V and 0 bases from J, with 14 bases between. This CDR3 has 15 amino acids. CDR1 is SEHNR, CDR2 FQNEAQ, per germline (reference sequence).

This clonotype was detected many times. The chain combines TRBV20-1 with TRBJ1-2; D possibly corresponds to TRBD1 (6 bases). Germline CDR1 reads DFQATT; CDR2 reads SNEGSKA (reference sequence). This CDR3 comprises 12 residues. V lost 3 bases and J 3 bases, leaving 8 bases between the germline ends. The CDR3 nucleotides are TGCAGTGCTAGTAGGACAGACTATGGCTACACCTTC. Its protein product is CSASRTDYGYTF.

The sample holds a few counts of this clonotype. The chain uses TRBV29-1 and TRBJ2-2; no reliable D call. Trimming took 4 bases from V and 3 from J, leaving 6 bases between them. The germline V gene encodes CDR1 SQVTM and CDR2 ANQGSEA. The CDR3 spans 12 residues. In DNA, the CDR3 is TGCAGCGTTGGGTCCTACACCGGGGAGCTGTTTTTT. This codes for CSVGSYTGELFF.

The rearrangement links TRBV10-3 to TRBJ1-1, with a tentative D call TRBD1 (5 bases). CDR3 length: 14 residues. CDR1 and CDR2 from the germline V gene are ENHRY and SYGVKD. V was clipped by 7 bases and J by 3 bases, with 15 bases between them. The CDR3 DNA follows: TGTGCCATCACCCTAGGGGATGTCGACACTGAAGCTTTCTTT. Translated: CAITLGDVDTEAFF.

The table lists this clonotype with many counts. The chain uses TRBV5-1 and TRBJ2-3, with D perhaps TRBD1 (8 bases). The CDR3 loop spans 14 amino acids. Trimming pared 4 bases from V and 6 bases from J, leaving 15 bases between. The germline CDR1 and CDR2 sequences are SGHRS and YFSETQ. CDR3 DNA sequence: TGCGCCAGCAGCGTTGGACAGGGAGGGGATACGCAGTATTTT. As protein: CASSVGQGGDTQYF.

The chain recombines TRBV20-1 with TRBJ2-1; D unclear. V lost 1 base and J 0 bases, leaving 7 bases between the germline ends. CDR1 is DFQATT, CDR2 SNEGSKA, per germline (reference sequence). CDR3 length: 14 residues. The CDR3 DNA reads TGCAGTGCTAGAGCGTCCGTCTCCTACAATGAGCAGTTCTTC. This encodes CSARASVSYNEQFF.

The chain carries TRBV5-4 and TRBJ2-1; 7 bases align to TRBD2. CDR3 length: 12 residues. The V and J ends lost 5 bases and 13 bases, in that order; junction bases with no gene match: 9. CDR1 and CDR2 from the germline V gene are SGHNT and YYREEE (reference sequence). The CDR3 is CASRYPSGPQFF. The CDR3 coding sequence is TGTGCCAGCAGGTACCCTAGCGGCCCTCAGTTCTTC.

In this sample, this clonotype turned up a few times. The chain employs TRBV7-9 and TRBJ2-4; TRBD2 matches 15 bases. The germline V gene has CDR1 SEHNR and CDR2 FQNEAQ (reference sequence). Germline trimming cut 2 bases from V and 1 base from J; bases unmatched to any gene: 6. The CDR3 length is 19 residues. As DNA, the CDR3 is TGTGCCAGCAGCTTACGGACTAGCGGGGGGGCGTCGGCCAAAAACATTCAGTACTTC. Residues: CASSLRTSGGASAKNIQYF. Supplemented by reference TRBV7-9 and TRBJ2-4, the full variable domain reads DTGVSQNPRHKITKRGQNVTFRCDPISEHNRLYWYRQTLGQGPEFLTYFQNEAQLEKSRLLSDRFSAERPKGSFSTLEIQRTEQGDSAMYLCASSLRTSGGASAKNIQYFGAGTRLSVL.

CDR3 sequence reads: CARPSMNTEAFF. Here the CDR3 DNA reads TGTGCCAGACCCTCCATGAACACTGAAGCTTTCTTT. The chain combines TRBV5-5 with TRBJ1-1; D is unclear. The CDR3 is made up of 12 amino acids. Germline CDR1 and CDR2: SGHKS and YYEKEE (reference sequence). Trimming removed 8 bases at V and 0 bases at J, with 8 bases between.

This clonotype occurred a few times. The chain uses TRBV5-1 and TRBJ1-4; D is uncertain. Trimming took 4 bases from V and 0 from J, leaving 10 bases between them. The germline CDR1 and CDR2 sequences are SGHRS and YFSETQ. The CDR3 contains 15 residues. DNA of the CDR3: TGCGCCAGCAGCCACGACATCGCAACTAATGAAAAACTGTTTTTT. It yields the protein CASSHDIATNEKLFF.

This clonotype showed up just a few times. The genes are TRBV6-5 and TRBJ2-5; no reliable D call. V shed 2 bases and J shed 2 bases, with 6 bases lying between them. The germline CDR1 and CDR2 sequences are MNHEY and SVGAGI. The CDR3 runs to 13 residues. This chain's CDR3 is CASSYTRQETQYF. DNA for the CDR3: TGTGCCAGCAGTTACACAAGACAAGAGACCCAGTACTTC.

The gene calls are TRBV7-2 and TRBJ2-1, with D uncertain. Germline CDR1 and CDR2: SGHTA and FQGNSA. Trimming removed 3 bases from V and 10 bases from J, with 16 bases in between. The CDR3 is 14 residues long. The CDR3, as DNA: TGTGCCAGCAGCTTCTTGGTTAGCTCCTACGAGCAGTTCTTC. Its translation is CASSFLVSSYEQFF.